What follows are 23 T cell receptor beta chains derived from one specimen sequenced in a study of immune cell composition in non-small cell lung cancer. Only in-frame clones appear in the TCRdb table, and some are missing; sequencing was by immunoSEQ multiplex PCR. The sample comprises thousands of clones, around 80% of which are singletons, and approximately 12% rests with the top ten. The sample comprised lung tumor tissue. The receptors here all came from a human donor with non-small cell lung cancer.

DNA for the CDR3: TGCAGCGTCCAGACGACAGGGTACTCCTACAATGAGCAGTTCTTC. Its translation is CSVQTTGYSYNEQFF. The J gene is TRBJ2-1, the V gene TRBV29-1; 7 nucleotides line up with TRBD1. The germline V gene encodes CDR1 SQVTM and CDR2 ANQGSEA. J lost 0 bases, V lost 6 bases, and 8 bases had no gene match. The CDR3 runs to 15 residues.

This clone showed up just once. The chain is built from TRBV28 and TRBJ2-1; TRBD2 agrees at 10 bases. The CDR3 is made up of 17 amino acids. Looked up from germline, CDR1 is MDHEN and CDR2 is SYDVKM. Trimming removed 6 bases from V and 8 bases from J; junction bases left unmatched: 16. In DNA form, the CDR3 reads TGTGCCAGCAGCCCAATAGGCACTAGCGGGGAAATAGATGAGCAGTTCTTC. Its translation: CASSPIGTSGEIDEQFF. The full variable domain, rest sourced from reference TRBV28 and TRBJ2-1, is DVKVTQSSRYLVKRTGEKVFLECVQDMDHENMFWYRQDPGLGLRLIYFSYDVKMKEKGDIPEGYSVSREKKERFSLILESASTNQTSMYLCASSPIGTSGEIDEQFFGPGTRLTVL.

This clone was detected only a few times. V usage is TRBV2 and J usage is TRBJ1-2; D uncertain. Germline values: CDR1 SNHLY, CDR2 FYNNEI. Deletions cut 5 bases from V and 3 bases from J, with 13 bases between. The CDR3 is made up of 14 amino acids. Here the CDR3 DNA reads TGTGCCAGCAGTCCTTTATCAGCGGACTATGGCTACACCTTC. Amino acid sequence: CASSPLSADYGYTF.

This clone was found once. The chain recombines TRBV9 with TRBJ2-7; D tentatively fits TRBD1 or TRBD2 (5 bases each). Looked up from germline, CDR1 is SGDLS and CDR2 is YYNGEE. This CDR3 comprises 14 residues. The germline V and J ends were trimmed by 4 bases and 3 bases, with 14 bases remaining between them. The chain's CDR3 is CASSLASGSYEQYF. In DNA form, the CDR3 reads TGTGCCAGCAGCTTAGCCTCAGGGAGCTACGAGCAGTACTTC.

This rearrangement joins TRBV11-2 to TRBJ2-7; D uncertain. The CDR3 extends over 12 amino acids. Germline-derived CDR1 and CDR2 are SGHAT and FQNNGV. The germline V and J ends were trimmed by 0 bases and 7 bases, with 7 bases remaining between them. CDR3 sequence: CASSLDRQEQYF. The DNA for the CDR3 is TGTGCCAGCAGCTTAGATCGCCAGGAGCAGTACTTC. Drawing the rest from reference TRBV11-2 and TRBJ2-7, the complete variable domain is EAGVAQSPRYKIIEKRQSVAFWCNPISGHATLYWYQQILGQGPKLLIQFQNNGVVDDSQLPKDRFSAERLKGVDSTLKIQPAKLEDSAVYLCASSLDRQEQYFGPGTRLTVT.

The chain links TRBV27 to TRBJ2-2; the D is unclear. V was clipped by 3 bases and J by 4 bases, with 15 bases between them. Per the germline V gene, CDR1 is MNHEY and CDR2 is SMNVEV (reference sequence). The CDR3 extends over 16 amino acids. CDR3 sequence: CASSFMGRSSTGELFF. The DNA for the CDR3 is TGTGCCAGCAGTTTTATGGGCAGGTCTAGCACCGGGGAGCTGTTTTTT.

This clone was found a few times. This chain connects TRBV7-2 to TRBJ2-2, with D tentatively TRBD1 (6 bases). Germline V gene sequence: CDR1 SGHTA, CDR2 FQGNSA. CDR3 length equals 16 residues. The V gene lost 5 bases and the J gene lost 1 base, with 14 bases spanning the gap. The CDR3 loop is CASSMTGHVNTGELFF. The CDR3 nucleotides are TGTGCCAGCAGCATGACGGGACACGTGAACACCGGGGAGCTGTTTTTT.

V and J are TRBV19 and TRBJ1-1; D not resolved. Germline loops: CDR1 LNHDA, CDR2 SQIVND (reference sequence). CDR3 length: 15 residues. The V gene lost 4 bases and the J gene lost 0 bases, with 12 bases spanning the gap. DNA for the CDR3: TGTGCCAGTAGTAGTAACCGGGGAGTGAACACTGAAGCTTTCTTT. Translating gives CASSSNRGVNTEAFF.

This clone was seen a few times. V is TRBV6-6 and J is TRBJ2-7; D may correspond to TRBD1 or TRBD2 (5 bases each). Trimming left V 6 bases short and J 6 bases short, with 12 bases between. The CDR3 runs to 12 residues. CDR1 and CDR2 (germline): MNHNY, SVGAGI (reference sequence). The DNA for the CDR3 is TGTGCCAGCAGGGACGGGGCTGGCGAGCAGTACTTC. This codes for CASRDGAGEQYF.

V is TRBV4-1 and J is TRBJ1-1, with D tentatively TRBD1 (6 bases). Germline CDR1 reads MGHRA; CDR2 reads YSYEKL. The germline V and J ends were trimmed by 3 bases and 9 bases, with 23 bases remaining between them. The CDR3 totals 16 residues. This chain's CDR3 is CASSQGGPWGLGKAFF. In DNA form, the CDR3 reads TGCGCCAGCAGCCAGGGGGGGCCGTGGGGGCTGGGGAAAGCTTTCTTT.

V gene TRBV29-1 combines with J gene TRBJ2-5; D may match TRBD1 or TRBD2 (5 bases each). The V gene lost 4 bases and the J gene lost 4 bases, with 13 bases spanning the gap. Germline CDR1 and CDR2: SQVTM and ANQGSEA. CDR3 length equals 13 residues. The CDR3 nucleotides read TGCAGCGTTGTCCGGGGCCGGGCAGAGACCCAGTACTTC. Encoded protein: CSVVRGRAETQYF.

The chain is built from TRBV7-3 and TRBJ1-6, with 8 bases matching TRBD1. V shed 5 bases and J 5 bases; nucleotides not matched to a gene: 5. The CDR3 contains 15 residues. Germline V CDR1 and CDR2: SGHTA, FQGTGA. This chain's CDR3 is CASSPSGGNNSPLHF. In DNA, the CDR3 is TGTGCCAGCAGCCCTTCAGGGGGCAATAATTCACCCCTCCACTTT.

The chain uses TRBV10-1 and TRBJ2-7, with D unclear. The CDR3 is 15 amino acids. Between the trimmed V and J ends, which lost 7 bases and 3 bases, there was a span of 19 bases. Germline CDR1 is WNHNN and CDR2 is SYGVQD (reference sequence). CDR3 nucleotides: TGCGCCAGCACGACGGTGGACGTCACCTACTACGAGCAGTACTTC. This codes for CASTTVDVTYYEQYF.

V and J are TRBV7-9 and TRBJ1-2; TRBD1 matches at 7 bases. V lost 0 bases and J lost 3; bases outside the gene matches: 1. Germline CDR1 SEHNR, CDR2 FQNEAQ (reference sequence). This CDR3 has 14 amino acids. The CDR3 region has the DNA TGTGCCAGCAGCTTAGCGGGACAGTACTATGGCTACACCTTC. Protein: CASSLAGQYYGYTF.

This chain links TRBV16 with TRBJ1-4; no definite D call. The CDR3 is 16 amino acids. The germline gives CDR1 KGHSY, CDR2 FQNENV. With 0 bases removed from V and 3 bases from J, the gap between germline ends came to 11 bases. CDR3 in amino acids: CASSQSAGHANEKLFF. The CDR3 nucleotides read TGTGCCAGCAGCCAATCGGCAGGTCACGCTAATGAAAAACTGTTTTTT.

This clone has more than one count but fewer than ten. This rearrangement joins TRBV28 to TRBJ1-2; D call uncertain. Trimming shortened V by 7 bases and J by 8 bases, and 20 bases separated the two germline ends. The CDR3 has 14 residues. Germline CDR1 MDHEN, CDR2 SYDVKM. CDR3 sequence reads: CASTPSGPPGGYTF. The CDR3 DNA reads TGTGCCAGCACCCCGTCGGGCCCCCCTGGAGGCTACACCTTC.

The chain carries TRBV7-6 and TRBJ2-5, with D possibly being TRBD2 (5 bases). Germline lookup yields CDR1 SGHVS and CDR2 FNYEAQ. V gave up 7 bases and J gave up 3 bases, with 18 bases separating them. This CDR3 has 15 amino acids. The CDR3 DNA is TGTGCCAGCACCATGTATGGGGTCGGGGAAGAGACCCAGTACTTC. Protein product: CASTMYGVGEETQYF.

CDR3 bases: TGCGCCAGCAGCTTGGGGCGGCAGCCCCTGAACACTGAAGCTTTCTTT. Protein sequence: CASSLGRQPLNTEAFF. The gene calls are TRBV5-1 and TRBJ1-1, with D hard to call. V was cut by 0 bases and J by 0 bases, with 12 bases left in between. The germline V gene has CDR1 SGHRS and CDR2 YFSETQ. The CDR3 runs 16 residues. The full variable domain, completed using reference TRBV5-1 and TRBJ1-1, is KAGVTQTPRYLIKTRGQQVTLSCSPISGHRSVSWYQQTPGQGLQFLFEYFSETQRNKGNFPGRFSGRQFSNSRSEMNVSTLELGDSALYLCASSLGRQPLNTEAFFGQGTRLTVV.

This CDR3 reads CASRTGTAQPQHF. In nucleotides, the CDR3 is TGTGCCAGCAGAACCGGGACAGCCCAGCCCCAGCATTTT. The genes are TRBV6-8 and TRBJ1-5, with 7 bases matching TRBD1. The CDR3 is 13 amino acids. J gave up 7 bases and V 6 bases, and 6 bases lay outside the gene matches. Germline V lookup: CDR1 MNHGY, CDR2 SAAAGT.

V usage is TRBV5-4 and J usage is TRBJ2-1; D perhaps matches TRBD2 (6 bases). Per germline, CDR1 SGHNT and CDR2 YYREEE (reference sequence). The CDR3 is made up of 14 amino acids. The ends were cut back, 4 bases at V and 2 bases at J, with 10 bases in the middle. The CDR3 DNA follows: TGTGCCAGCAGCCTGGGACTGGCCTACAATGAGCAGTTCTTC. It yields the protein CASSLGLAYNEQFF.

The V and J genes are TRBV5-1 and TRBJ2-2, with D tentatively TRBD2 (6 bases). V shed 5 bases and J shed 0 bases, with 11 bases lying between them. The germline gives CDR1 SGHRS, CDR2 YFSETQ. The CDR3 spans 15 residues. The CDR3 loop is CASREGASNTGELFF. The DNA of the CDR3 is TGCGCCAGCAGGGAGGGCGCCTCGAACACCGGGGAGCTGTTTTTT.

CDR3 amino acids: CAISESGQITDTQYF. CDR3 nucleotides: TGTGCCATCAGTGAGTCCGGGCAGATCACAGATACGCAGTATTTT. The gene calls are TRBV10-3 and TRBJ2-3; D uncertain. V gave up 0 bases and J gave up 2 bases, with 9 bases separating them. CDR1 ENHRY and CDR2 SYGVKD come from the germline V gene. There are 15 residues in the CDR3.

The chain uses TRBV9 and TRBJ2-5; possibly TRBD1 or TRBD2 for D (5 bases each). The CDR3 totals 13 residues. Per the germline V gene, CDR1 is SGDLS and CDR2 is YYNGEE. Between the trimmed V and J ends, which lost 0 bases and 7 bases, there was a span of 10 bases. The CDR3 DNA follows: TGTGCCAGCAGCGTAGAAGGGACGGGGACCCAGTACTTC. Protein: CASSVEGTGTQYF.